The clone carrying this T cell receptor (beta chain) was detected only a few times. Its antigen is not identified. Study processing details: What underpinned the distant-metastasis classifier for papillary thyroid cancer was the set of CDR3 differences across clinicopathological groups. TCRdb re-clonotyped the PCR reads through MiXCR. These V and J calls derive from TCRdb rather than the authors' analysis. This sample has 20,000 to 25,000 clones; roughly a third occur once, and the top ten carry 13% to 15%. The data stem from a study of metastatic and nonmetastatic thyroid tumors. General study points: Patients with malignant thyroid tumors reportedly had significantly higher TCR beta diversity than those with benign nodules, in blood and tumor.

The CDR3 spans 16 residues. The germline gives CDR1 DFQATT, CDR2 SNEGSKA (reference sequence). With 1 base removed from V and 8 bases from J, the gap between germline ends came to 20 bases. No patient had received any treatment before thyroid surgery. Sequenced input: blood. This sequence joins TRBV20-1 and TRBJ1-4, with D uncertain. The sequence derives from a female donor with papillary thyroid cancer or a benign thyroid nodule (not recorded which). Some clones in this sample may be carry-over from other donors' samples. The CDR3 is CSARAMRTSGGEKLFF. In DNA, the CDR3 is TGCAGTGCTAGAGCAATGAGGACGTCAGGAGGGGAAAAACTGTTTTTT.